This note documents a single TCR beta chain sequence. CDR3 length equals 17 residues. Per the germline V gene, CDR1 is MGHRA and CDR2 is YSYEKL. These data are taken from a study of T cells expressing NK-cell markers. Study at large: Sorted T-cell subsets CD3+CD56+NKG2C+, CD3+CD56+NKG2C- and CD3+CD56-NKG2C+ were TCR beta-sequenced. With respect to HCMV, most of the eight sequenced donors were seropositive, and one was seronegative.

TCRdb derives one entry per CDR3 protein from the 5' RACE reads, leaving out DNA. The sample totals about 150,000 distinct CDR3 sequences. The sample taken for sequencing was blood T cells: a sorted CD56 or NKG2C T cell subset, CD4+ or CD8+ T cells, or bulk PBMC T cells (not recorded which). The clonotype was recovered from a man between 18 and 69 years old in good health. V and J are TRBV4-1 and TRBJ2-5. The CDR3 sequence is CASSPRTSQHRRETQYF.